This TCR beta chain was recovered during a study of molecular identifiers for immune sequencing clone quantification. Whole-study findings and limits: Effector cells had over 97% of their molecules in clones above 20 RNA copies, while naive cells had under 1%. For highly expanded clones, sizes could be underestimated when identical TCR molecules share a barcode.

Sorting was used to obtain naive CD8 T cells (CD8+CD4-CCR7+CD45RA+). Previously described methods with listed TCR primers produced the bulk TCR libraries. TCRdb re-called the PCR reads with MiXCR, one entry per CDR3 protein. The sample includes more than 450,000 distinct CDR3 sequences, about 20% of them seen just once. This clonotype was picked up a small number of times. Its antigen is undetermined. The CDR3 loop spans 14 amino acids. Trimming cost V 1 base and J 8 bases; bases outside gene matches: 3. Germline-derived CDR1 and CDR2 are SGHRS and YFSETQ. The clonotype originates from a human donor in good health. Some libraries in this study had Jurkat cell RNA spiked in. The sequenced sample was naive CD8+ T cells from blood, with Jurkat cell RNA spiked in. Specified subset: FACS-sorted CD8+CD4-CCR7+CD45RA+ naive T cells. The chain uses TRBV5-1 and TRBJ1-4; 9 positions match TRBD1. Written as DNA, the CDR3 is TGCGCCAGCAGCTTGTGGACAGGGGAAGAAAAACTGTTTTTT. Its translation: CASSLWTGEEKLFF.